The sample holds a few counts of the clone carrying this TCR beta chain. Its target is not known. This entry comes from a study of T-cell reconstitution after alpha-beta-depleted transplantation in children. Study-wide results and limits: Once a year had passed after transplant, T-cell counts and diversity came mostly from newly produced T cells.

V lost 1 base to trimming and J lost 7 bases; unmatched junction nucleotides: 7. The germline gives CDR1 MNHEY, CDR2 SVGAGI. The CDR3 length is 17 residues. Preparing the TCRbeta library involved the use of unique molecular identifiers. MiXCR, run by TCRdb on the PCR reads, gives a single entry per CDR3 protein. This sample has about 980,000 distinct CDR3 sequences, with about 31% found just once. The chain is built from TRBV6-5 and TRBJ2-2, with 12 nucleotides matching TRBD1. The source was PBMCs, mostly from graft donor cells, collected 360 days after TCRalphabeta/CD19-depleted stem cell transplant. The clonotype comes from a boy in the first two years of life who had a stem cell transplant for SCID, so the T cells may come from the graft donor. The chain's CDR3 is CASSYWGTGGGGGELFF. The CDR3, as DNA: TGTGCCAGCAGTTACTGGGGGACAGGGGGCGGAGGCGGGGAGCTGTTTTTT.